The T cell receptor (beta chain) described here comes from a study of human T cells and chemical hapten exposure. Study-level information: Upper-back patches of 0.01% DPC were read at 6 days.

The table lists this clonotype with many counts. Library construction involved attaching unique molecular identifiers to individual cDNA molecules, which allowed quantitative, reproducible TCR counting. Each CDR3 protein is one row after TCRdb ran MiXCR on the RACE reads. The repertoire has approximately 90,000 distinct CDR3 sequences, under 12% of them found once; the top ten carry 2% to 2.5%. Germline V CDR1 and CDR2: MNHEY, SVGAGI. There are 15 residues in the CDR3. V was clipped by 2 bases and J by 4 bases, with 14 bases between them. Sample time point: patch test 1, 2 weeks after DPC sensitization. Treatment given: therapeutic diphenylcyclopropenone sensitization with weekly scalp DPC. Blood draws came first, before each patch test.

V is TRBV6-5 and J is TRBJ1-2; D is uncertain. The sample consisted of whole blood, taken in connection with sensitization to the hapten diphenylcyclopropenone (DPC). The clonotype comes from a man aged 40-49 years with alopecia areata. Some clones in this sample may be carry-over from other donors' samples. The CDR3 spells CASSYGSISLYGYTF. CDR3 DNA: TGTGCCAGCAGTTACGGGTCTATCAGTCTCTATGGCTACACCTTC.